This T cell receptor beta chain was sequenced in a study of spatial heterogeneity in lung cancer (dated by TCRdb to the late 2010s). Regarding the research as a whole: Beta-chain transcripts were consistently detected in greater numbers than alpha-chain transcripts, which likely reflected higher beta-chain transcript abundance. A strong correlation was found between TCR transcript counts in tumor regions and a T cell transcriptional module score from matched bulk RNA-seq. In the raw uncorrected reads, each unique combination of TCR and UMI appeared on average more than ten times. The study quantitatively compared TCR alpha and beta repertoires across multiple tumor regions, matched nontumor lung and blood in non-small cell lung cancer. Nonsynonymous mutation counts, determined by whole-exome sequencing of tumor tissue, were related to TCR repertoire features. At surgery, both alpha and beta chains were TCR-sequenced in 200 to 250 tumor regions, approximately 64 matched nontumor lung samples and 56 PBMC samples.

Overall study outcomes, separate from this receptor: The count of ubiquitous expanded TCRs correlated with the count of ubiquitous nonsynonymous mutations, and the count of regional expanded TCRs correlated with the count of regional nonsynonymous mutations. Confirming at a functional level the hypothesis that regional TCRs recognize regional mutations was considered to require additional single-cell paired TCR alpha and beta sequencing. The number of expanded intratumoral alpha and beta TCRs correlated with the tumor nonsynonymous mutation count. TCR-seq coverage of tumor T cells was estimated at only roughly 7.7% for alpha chains and around 14% for beta chains.

The time point label here, explained by the study, means: sample taken at primary tumor resection. The donors were 60 to 80 patients from the lung TRACERx cohort who had early-stage, untreated non-small cell lung cancer. For TCR sequencing, whole RNA was extracted from tumor and nontumor lung tissue, or from cryopreserved PBMC samples, and no cell sorting was done. Only patients for whom sufficient RNA was available from at least two tumor regions were selected for TCR sequencing. Tumor and adjacent nontumor lung specimens were reviewed by a lung pathologist before selection. Between the V and J ends, shortened by 5 bases and 3 bases respectively, the junction contains 7 bases. CDR1 and CDR2 are read off the germline V gene as SQVTM and ANQGSEA. From the cysteine up to the phenylalanine, the CDR3 has a length of 11 residues. The read is trimmed to its CDR3 DNA, 33 bases read in frame from base 1.

Library preparation was by 5' RACE. TCRdb lists the instrument as NextSeq 500. To allow correction of PCR and sequencing errors, the TCR library protocol tagged every TCR cDNA molecule with a unique molecular identifier. The original methods were these. TCR identification, UMI-based error correction and CDR3 extraction were all carried out with Decombinator tools. Expanded TCRs were defined as those above a frequency of 2 per 1,000, corresponding to the top 1% of the tumor frequency distribution. Expanded tumor TCRs were classed as regional if statistically deemed absent (corrected P<0.05) from at least one tumor region, otherwise ubiquitous. Renyi diversity was computed with the R vegan package after each repertoire had been subsampled 100 times to 5,000 TCRs. To build CDR3 similarity networks, amino acid triplet string-kernel similarity was used, and CDR3s were connected when their pairwise similarity was above 0.82. The public sequencing data were trimmed at Q25 with fastp and processed into clonotypes with MiXCR by TCRdb, which kept only in-frame beta chains. Duplicate CDR3 protein sequences are folded into a single record with the most common DNA and genes. The V and J calls were not made by the authors but by TCRdb's processing. Present in this sample are some 9,300 distinct CDR3 sequences, approximately 58% of which were seen just once. The ten largest clones capture about 28% of the sample.

With regard to this clonotype: Its specific antigen is unknown. No base-level quality is on record; no much larger clone is a single base apart. Since the library was made to target alpha chains, this beta chain is a stray read and its abundance is not meaningful.

The source was lung tumor tissue, collected at surgery. Recombination connected TRBV29-1 to TRBJ1-1, with a tentative D gene TRBD1 over 5 matching bases. This receptor was identified in a female donor with early-stage non-small cell lung cancer. CDR3 sequence: CSVPGDTEAFF. In nucleotide form, the sequence is TGCAGCGTTCCGGGGGACACTGAAGCTTTCTTT.